This is a list of T cell receptor beta chains from one sample in a study of cytomegalovirus exposure and HLA in healthy donors. The assay was immunoSEQ multiplex PCR, and TCRdb's table has in-frame clones only and misses some. This table has around 180,000 clones, over 65% appearing once. Sequencing used PBMCs. Receptor source: a man between 18 and 35 years old in good health and CMV-seropositive. The conserved cysteine and the conserved F or W are not part of the CDR3 here. A D gene is named only where the DNA matches it firmly. The size of a clone is reported for some rows only, either as once, few or many, or as a class for expanded clones.

D: TRBD1; size: -; J: TRBJ2-1; V: TRBV5-1; CDR3: ASSDLQGAYNEQF
D: -; size: -; J: TRBJ1-2; V: TRBV7-9; CDR3: ASSPPGNYGYT
D: -; size: once; J: TRBJ2-3; V: TRBV28; CDR3: ASSLGAPRDTQY
D: TRBD2; size: -; J: TRBJ2-3; V: TRBV9; CDR3: ASSELAGKDTQY
D: TRBD2; size: -; J: TRBJ2-7; V: TRBV28; CDR3: ASSPLRGGNSYEQY
D: -; size: -; J: TRBJ1-5; V: TRBV27; CDR3: ASSLGWGGNQPQH
D: -; size: -; J: TRBJ2-7; V: TRBV2; CDR3: ASAPVPPYEQY
D: TRBD1; size: -; J: TRBJ2-1; V: TRBV30; CDR3: AWSPGQGKDPEQF
D: -; size: -; J: TRBJ2-6; V: TRBV9; CDR3: ASTDAGSGANVLT
D: TRBD2; size: -; J: TRBJ2-5; V: TRBV10-1; CDR3: ASSTASGRETQY
D: -; size: -; J: TRBJ2-1; V: TRBV7-3; CDR3: ASSLQVQGGEQF
D: TRBD1; size: -; J: TRBJ2-7; V: TRBV7-2; CDR3: ASSTRTGSSYEQY
D: -; size: -; J: TRBJ2-1; V: TRBV6-5; CDR3: ASSPGKPMDEQF
D: -; size: -; J: TRBJ2-7; V: TRBV6-5; CDR3: ASSRQTSYEQY
D: -; size: -; J: TRBJ2-5; V: TRBV5-1; CDR3: ASSLVGSGPETQY
D: TRBD2; size: -; J: TRBJ2-3; V: TRBV28; CDR3: ASSLLPLAGRDTQY
D: TRBD1; size: few; J: TRBJ1-5; V: TRBV19; CDR3: ASNIVGTGIGQPQH
D: TRBD2; size: -; J: TRBJ2-7; V: TRBV7-2; CDR3: ASSPRGAQKQY
D: TRBD1; size: -; J: TRBJ2-7; V: TRBV28; CDR3: ASSSSGTGAAEQY
D: -; size: -; J: TRBJ1-2; V: TRBV5-1; CDR3: ASSPEGGTYT
D: -; size: -; J: TRBJ2-1; V: TRBV5-1; CDR3: ASRSGGGLNDEQF
D: -; size: -; J: TRBJ2-2; V: TRBV27; CDR3: ASSLSGGRELF
D: -; size: once; J: TRBJ2-5; V: TRBV5-4; CDR3: ASSQGRGETQY
D: TRBD2; size: -; J: TRBJ2-5; V: TRBV7-2; CDR3: ASCWAGGRRAETQY
D: -; size: -; J: TRBJ1-2; V: TRBV30; CDR3: AWSVGGSLGYT
D: -; size: few; J: TRBJ2-2; V: TRBV19; CDR3: ASSLSGTGELF
D: -; size: many; J: TRBJ2-3; V: TRBV4-1; CDR3: ASSSYDTQY
D: -; size: -; J: TRBJ2-7; V: TRBV7-9; CDR3: ASSLSLPYEQY
D: -; size: -; J: TRBJ2-7; V: TRBV28; CDR3: ASSASRGAGSYEQY
D: TRBD1; size: -; J: TRBJ2-2; V: TRBV5-1; CDR3: ASSLYGTGNTGELF
D: TRBD1; size: -; J: TRBJ2-7; V: TRBV27; CDR3: ASSLSGTGGSYEQY
D: TRBD1; size: -; J: TRBJ1-4; V: TRBV14; CDR3: ASSRQGATNEKLF
D: -; size: -; J: TRBJ2-5; V: TRBV5-6; CDR3: ASSSDFQETQY
D: -; size: -; J: TRBJ2-3; V: TRBV7-2; CDR3: ASSLGVARFTDTQY
D: TRBD1; size: -; J: TRBJ1-2; V: TRBV4-1; CDR3: ASSQGGTDGYT
D: -; size: many; J: TRBJ2-7; V: TRBV21-1; CDR3: ASSKTRTGDGEQY
D: TRBD1; size: -; J: TRBJ1-3; V: TRBV9; CDR3: ASSVDRGDGNTIY
D: -; size: -; J: TRBJ1-1; V: TRBV9; CDR3: ASSVGQAMNTEAF
D: TRBD2; size: -; J: TRBJ2-7; V: TRBV29-1; CDR3: SVEDRGGGYEQY
D: TRBD1; size: -; J: TRBJ1-2; V: TRBV15; CDR3: ATSRVGTGGGYGYT
D: -; size: -; J: TRBJ1-1; V: TRBV27; CDR3: ASIYRGGGTEAF
D: -; size: -; J: TRBJ2-3; V: TRBV6-4; CDR3: ASSDSGRSTDTQY
D: -; size: -; J: TRBJ1-5; V: TRBV30; CDR3: AWGGGNQPQH
D: -; size: -; J: TRBJ1-5; V: TRBV6-5; CDR3: ASRTTARNQPQH
D: TRBD1; size: -; J: TRBJ1-5; V: TRBV28; CDR3: ASSEHTGTGDQPQH
D: TRBD1; size: -; J: TRBJ1-1; V: TRBV28; CDR3: ASSPGGPQGFGTEAF
D: -; size: -; J: TRBJ2-1; V: TRBV11-3; CDR3: ASSHWKGDNEQF
D: TRBD2; size: -; J: TRBJ2-1; V: TRBV28; CDR3: ASSLSGRVFNEQF
D: TRBD2; size: -; J: TRBJ2-7; V: TRBV6-6; CDR3: ASSSPSGYEQY
D: -; size: -; J: TRBJ2-7; V: TRBV5-1; CDR3: ASSLGGTSYEQY
D: -; size: -; J: TRBJ2-2; V: TRBV7-9; CDR3: ATLYGGANTGELF
D: TRBD1; size: few; J: TRBJ1-5; V: TRBV28; CDR3: ASSLGPDRASNQPQH